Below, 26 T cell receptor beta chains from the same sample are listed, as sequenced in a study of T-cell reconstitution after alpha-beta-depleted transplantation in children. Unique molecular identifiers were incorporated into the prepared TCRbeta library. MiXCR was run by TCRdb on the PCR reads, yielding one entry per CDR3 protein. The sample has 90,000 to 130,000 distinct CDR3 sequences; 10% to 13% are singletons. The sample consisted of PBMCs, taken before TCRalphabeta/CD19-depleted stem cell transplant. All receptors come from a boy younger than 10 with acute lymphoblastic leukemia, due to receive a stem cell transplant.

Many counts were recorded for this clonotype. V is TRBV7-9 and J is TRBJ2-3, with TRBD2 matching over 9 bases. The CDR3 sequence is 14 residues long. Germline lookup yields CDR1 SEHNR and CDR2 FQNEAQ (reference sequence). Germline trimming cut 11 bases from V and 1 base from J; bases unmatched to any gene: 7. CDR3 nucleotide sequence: TGTGCCTGGGAGACTAGCGGACGCACAGATACGCAGTATTTT. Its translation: CAWETSGRTDTQYF.

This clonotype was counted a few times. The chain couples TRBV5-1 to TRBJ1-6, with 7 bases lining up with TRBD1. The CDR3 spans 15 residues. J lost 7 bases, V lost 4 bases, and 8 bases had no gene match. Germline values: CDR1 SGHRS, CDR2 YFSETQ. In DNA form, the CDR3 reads TGCGCCAGCAGCGTCGCGGGACAGCAAAATTCACCCCTCCACTTT. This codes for CASSVAGQQNSPLHF. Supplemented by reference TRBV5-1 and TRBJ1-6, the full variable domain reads KAGVTQTPRYLIKTRGQQVTLSCSPISGHRSVSWYQQTPGQGLQFLFEYFSETQRNKGNFPGRFSGRQFSNSRSEMNVSTLELGDSALYLCASSVAGQQNSPLHFGNGTRLTVT.

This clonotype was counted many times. In DNA, the CDR3 is TGCAGTGCTAGACGCGAAGCGGGAGCGGACTACGAGCAGTACTTC. Its translation is CSARREAGADYEQYF. The V call is TRBV20-1, the J call TRBJ2-7; 8 positions match TRBD2. Unmatched junction bases numbered 9, after V lost 2 bases and J lost 3 bases. Germline V gene lookup returns CDR1 DFQATT and CDR2 SNEGSKA (reference sequence). The CDR3 is made up of 15 amino acids.

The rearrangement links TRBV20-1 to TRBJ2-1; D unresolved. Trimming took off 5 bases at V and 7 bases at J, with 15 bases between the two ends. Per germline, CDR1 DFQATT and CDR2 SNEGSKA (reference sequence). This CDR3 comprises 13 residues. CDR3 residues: CSAAPDSDNEQFF. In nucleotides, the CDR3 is TGCAGTGCTGCACCTGACTCTGATAATGAGCAGTTCTTC.

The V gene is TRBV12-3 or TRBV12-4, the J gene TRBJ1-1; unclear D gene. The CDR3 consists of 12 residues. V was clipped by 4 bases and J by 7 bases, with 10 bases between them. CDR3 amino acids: CASSWVGREAFF. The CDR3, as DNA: TGTGCCAGCAGTTGGGTGGGCCGTGAAGCTTTCTTT.

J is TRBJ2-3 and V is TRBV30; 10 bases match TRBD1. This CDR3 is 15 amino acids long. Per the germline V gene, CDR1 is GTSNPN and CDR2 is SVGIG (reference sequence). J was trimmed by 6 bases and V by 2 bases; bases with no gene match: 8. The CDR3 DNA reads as TGTGCCTGGAGTAAGGGGACAGGGGACGGGGATACGCAGTATTTT. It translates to CAWSKGTGDGDTQYF.

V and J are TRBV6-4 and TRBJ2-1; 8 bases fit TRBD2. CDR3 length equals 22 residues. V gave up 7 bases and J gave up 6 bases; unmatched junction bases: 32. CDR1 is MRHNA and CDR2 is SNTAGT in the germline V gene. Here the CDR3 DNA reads TGTGCCAGCAACCAGGGAAGGGGGGTGGCTTGGACTAGCCGGGAGATGACCAATGAGCAGTTCTTC. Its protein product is CASNQGRGVAWTSREMTNEQFF.

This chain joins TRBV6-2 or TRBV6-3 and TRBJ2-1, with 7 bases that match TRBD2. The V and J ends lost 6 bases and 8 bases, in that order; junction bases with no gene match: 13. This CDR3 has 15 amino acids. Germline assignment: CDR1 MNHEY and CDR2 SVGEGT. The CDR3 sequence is CASSPLGLDRDEQFF. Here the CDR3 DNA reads TGTGCCAGCAGCCCCCTTGGACTAGACCGGGATGAGCAGTTCTTC.

DNA of the CDR3: TGTGCCATGGGCCCCGGGACAGGGAGCGGGGAGCTGTTTTTT. This gives the protein CAMGPGTGSGELFF. V is TRBV4-2 and J is TRBJ2-2; 9 bases are shared with TRBD1. With 10 bases clipped from V and 7 bases from J, the junction kept 10 bases outside the gene matches. Germline values: CDR1 LGHNA, CDR2 YNFKEQ. This CDR3 is built from 14 residues.

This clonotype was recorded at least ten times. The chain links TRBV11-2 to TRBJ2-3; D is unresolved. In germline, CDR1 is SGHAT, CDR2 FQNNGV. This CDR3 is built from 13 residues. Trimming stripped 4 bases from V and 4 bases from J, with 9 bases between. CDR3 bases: TGTGCCAGCAGCTGGGTATTGGCAGATACGCAGTATTTT. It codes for CASSWVLADTQYF.

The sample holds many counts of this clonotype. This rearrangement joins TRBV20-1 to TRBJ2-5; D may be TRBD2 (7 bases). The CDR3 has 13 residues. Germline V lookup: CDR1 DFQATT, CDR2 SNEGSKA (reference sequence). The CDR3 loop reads CRAGASGQETQYF. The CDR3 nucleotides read TGCAGGGCGGGGGCTAGCGGCCAAGAGACCCAGTACTTC.

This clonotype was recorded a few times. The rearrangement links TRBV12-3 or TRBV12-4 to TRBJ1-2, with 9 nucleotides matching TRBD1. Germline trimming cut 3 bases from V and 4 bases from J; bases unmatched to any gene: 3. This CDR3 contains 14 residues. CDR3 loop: CASSFDRGGYGYTF. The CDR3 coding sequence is TGTGCCAGCAGTTTTGACAGGGGGGGCTATGGCTACACCTTC.

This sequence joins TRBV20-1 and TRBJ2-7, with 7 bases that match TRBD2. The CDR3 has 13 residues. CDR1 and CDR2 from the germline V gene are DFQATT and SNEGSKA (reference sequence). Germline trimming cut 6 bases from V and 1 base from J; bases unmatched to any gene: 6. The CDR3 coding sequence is TGCAGTGCGCTACCTAGCGGTTCCTACGAGCAGTACTTC. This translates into CSALPSGSYEQYF.

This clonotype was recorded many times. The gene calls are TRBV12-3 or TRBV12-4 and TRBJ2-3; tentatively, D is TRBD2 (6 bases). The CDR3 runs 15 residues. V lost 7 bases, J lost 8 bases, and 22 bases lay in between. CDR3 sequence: CASTISGSAGGTQYF. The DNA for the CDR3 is TGTGCCAGCACCATTAGCGGATCCGCCGGAGGTACGCAGTATTTT.

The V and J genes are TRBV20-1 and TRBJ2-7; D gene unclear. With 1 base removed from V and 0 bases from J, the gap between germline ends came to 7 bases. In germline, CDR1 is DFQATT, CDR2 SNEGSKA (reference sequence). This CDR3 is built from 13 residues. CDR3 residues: CSARGLPSYEQYF. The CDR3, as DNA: TGCAGTGCTAGAGGGCTCCCCTCCTACGAGCAGTACTTC.

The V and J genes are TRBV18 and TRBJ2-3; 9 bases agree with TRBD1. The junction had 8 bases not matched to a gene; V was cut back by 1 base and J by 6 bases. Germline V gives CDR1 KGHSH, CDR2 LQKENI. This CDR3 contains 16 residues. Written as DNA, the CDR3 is TGTGCCAGCTCACCACTTGGACAGGGGAAGAAGGATACGCAGTATTTT. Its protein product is CASSPLGQGKKDTQYF.

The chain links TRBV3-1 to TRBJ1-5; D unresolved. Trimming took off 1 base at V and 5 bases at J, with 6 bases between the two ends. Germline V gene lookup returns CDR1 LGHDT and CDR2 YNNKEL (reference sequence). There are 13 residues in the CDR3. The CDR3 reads CASSQVPDQPQHF. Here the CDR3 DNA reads TGTGCCAGCAGCCAAGTCCCCGATCAGCCCCAGCATTTT.

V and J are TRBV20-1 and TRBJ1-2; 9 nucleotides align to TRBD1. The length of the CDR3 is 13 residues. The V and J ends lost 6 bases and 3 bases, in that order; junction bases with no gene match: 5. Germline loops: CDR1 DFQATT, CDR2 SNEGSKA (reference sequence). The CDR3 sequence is CSARQGGDYGYTF. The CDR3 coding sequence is TGCAGTGCCAGACAGGGGGGAGACTATGGCTACACCTTC.

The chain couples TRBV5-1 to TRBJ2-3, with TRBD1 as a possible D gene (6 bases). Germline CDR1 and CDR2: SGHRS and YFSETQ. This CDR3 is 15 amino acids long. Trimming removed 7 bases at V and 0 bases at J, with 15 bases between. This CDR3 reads CASGRDTPSTDTQYF. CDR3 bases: TGCGCCAGCGGTCGGGACACACCTAGCACAGATACGCAGTATTTT.

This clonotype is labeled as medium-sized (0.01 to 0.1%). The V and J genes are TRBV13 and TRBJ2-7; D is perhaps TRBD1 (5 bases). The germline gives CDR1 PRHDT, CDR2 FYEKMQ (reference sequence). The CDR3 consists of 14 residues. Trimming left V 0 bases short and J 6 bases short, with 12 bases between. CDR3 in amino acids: CASSLGLGPGEQYF. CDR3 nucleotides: TGTGCCAGCAGCTTAGGGCTGGGGCCTGGCGAGCAGTACTTC.

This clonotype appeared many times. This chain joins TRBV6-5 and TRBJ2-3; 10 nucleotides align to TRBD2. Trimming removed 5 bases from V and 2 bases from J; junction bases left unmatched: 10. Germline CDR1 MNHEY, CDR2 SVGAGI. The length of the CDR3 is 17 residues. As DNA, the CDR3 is TGTGCCAGCAGTCCCACCAGTAGCGGGAGGTTCACAGATACGCAGTATTTT. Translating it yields CASSPTSSGRFTDTQYF.

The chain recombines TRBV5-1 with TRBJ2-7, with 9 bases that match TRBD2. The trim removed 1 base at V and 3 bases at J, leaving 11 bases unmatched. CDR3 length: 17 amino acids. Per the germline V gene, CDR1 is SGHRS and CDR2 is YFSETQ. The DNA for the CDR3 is TGCGCCAGCAGCTTGCGTCGATTTAGCGGGAGCAACTACGAGCAGTACTTC. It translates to CASSLRRFSGSNYEQYF.

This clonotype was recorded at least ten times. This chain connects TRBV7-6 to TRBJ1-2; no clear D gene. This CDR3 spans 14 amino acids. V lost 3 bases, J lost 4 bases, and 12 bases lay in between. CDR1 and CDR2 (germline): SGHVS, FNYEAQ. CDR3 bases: TGTGCCAGCAGCTTGGTAATGGGGAGCTATGGCTACACCTTC. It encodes CASSLVMGSYGYTF.

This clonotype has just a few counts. This CDR3 reads CASSEGQARNTEAFF. The CDR3 region has the DNA TGTGCCAGCAGTGAGGGGCAGGCTCGAAACACTGAAGCTTTCTTT. This chain links TRBV2 with TRBJ1-1, with D tentatively TRBD1 (5 bases). The CDR3 totals 15 residues. Germline CDR1 is SNHLY and CDR2 is FYNNEI. The V end lost 3 bases, the J end lost 2 bases, and 13 bases lay between the germline ends.

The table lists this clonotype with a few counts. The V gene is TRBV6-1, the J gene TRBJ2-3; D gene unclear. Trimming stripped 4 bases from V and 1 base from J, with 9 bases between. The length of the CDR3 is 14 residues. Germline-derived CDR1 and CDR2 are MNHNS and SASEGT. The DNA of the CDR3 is TGTGCCAGCAGTGCCCCGGGCCGCACAGATACGCAGTATTTT. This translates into CASSAPGRTDTQYF.

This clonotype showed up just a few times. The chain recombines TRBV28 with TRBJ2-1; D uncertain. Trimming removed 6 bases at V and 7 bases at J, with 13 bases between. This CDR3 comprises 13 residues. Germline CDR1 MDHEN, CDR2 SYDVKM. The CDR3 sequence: CASSPLTGNEQFF. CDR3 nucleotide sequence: TGTGCCAGCAGCCCCTTGACCGGGAATGAGCAGTTCTTC.